This T cell receptor (beta chain) was identified in a study of cytomegalovirus exposure and HLA in healthy donors. By its share, this clone is medium-sized (0.01 to 0.1%). PCR primers comprised 60 Vbeta and 13 Jbeta primers. The table came from immunoSEQ multiplex PCR; TCRdb's copy has only in-frame clones and leaves some out. This sample has 110,000 or so clones, with about 72% found just once. Healthy donors of bone marrow made up the group. Germline V gene data show CDR1 as SEHNR and CDR2 as FQNEAQ (reference sequence). The CDR3 is 15 amino acids. V was clipped by 2 bases and J by 4 bases, with 14 bases between them.

What was sequenced was PBMCs. This clonotype originated in a man between 45 and 60 years old in good health and CMV-seropositive. The chain carries TRBV7-9 and TRBJ1-1; no reliable D call. CDR3 region: CASSLRELVRTEAFF. The DNA for the CDR3 is TGTGCCAGCAGCTTAAGGGAGTTGGTACGCACTGAAGCTTTCTTT. Drawing the rest from reference TRBV7-9 and TRBJ1-1, the complete variable domain is DTGVSQNPRHKITKRGQNVTFRCDPISEHNRLYWYRQTLGQGPEFLTYFQNEAQLEKSRLLSDRFSAERPKGSFSTLEIQRTEQGDSAMYLCASSLRELVRTEAFFGQGTRLTVV.